This is a list of T cell receptor beta chains from one sample in a study of graft-versus-host responses after intestinal transplantation. Method: immunoSEQ multiplex PCR; TCRdb's copy keeps in-frame clones and lacks some. The data contain more than 9,000 clones, 78% of them singletons. The sequences come from ileum tissue, collected 500 to 550 days after intestinal transplant. These receptors originate from a human patient who received an intestinal transplant, so some T cells may come from the graft donor. CDR3s include the opening cysteine and the closing phenylalanine or tryptophan. D genes are given only for firm matches. The size of a clone is reported for some rows only, either as once, few or many, or as a class for expanded clones.

v_gene: TRBV7-9; abundance: -; j_gene: TRBJ2-7; d_gene: -; CDR3aa: CASSLVGDYEQYF; CDR3nt: TGTGCCAGCAGCTTGGTTGGGGACTACGAGCAGTACTTC
v_gene: TRBV7-2; abundance: -; j_gene: TRBJ1-1; d_gene: -; CDR3aa: CASSLIRGQGEAFF; CDR3nt: TGTGCCAGCAGCTTAATCCGGGGCCAGGGTGAAGCTTTCTTT
v_gene: TRBV11-2; abundance: -; j_gene: TRBJ1-1; d_gene: -; CDR3aa: CASSYWGEAFF; CDR3nt: TGTGCCAGCAGCTACTGGGGTGAAGCTTTCTTT
v_gene: TRBV6-1; abundance: -; j_gene: TRBJ1-1; d_gene: -; CDR3aa: CASSVVRATCTEAFF; CDR3nt: TGTGCCAGCAGTGTTGTTAGGGCAACATGCACTGAAGCTTTCTTT
v_gene: TRBV27; abundance: -; j_gene: TRBJ1-1; d_gene: -; CDR3aa: CASRPSGIGRDTEAFF; CDR3nt: TGTGCCAGCAGGCCTTCAGGTATCGGGCGAGACACTGAAGCTTTCTTT
v_gene: TRBV10-3; abundance: -; j_gene: TRBJ2-1; d_gene: TRBD2; CDR3aa: CAISPSGGANEQFF; CDR3nt: TGTGCCATCAGCCCTAGCGGGGGGGCCAATGAGCAGTTCTTC
v_gene: TRBV6-5; abundance: -; j_gene: TRBJ2-7; d_gene: -; CDR3aa: CASSYSEAFYEQYF; CDR3nt: TGTGCCAGCAGTTACTCGGAAGCGTTCTACGAGCAGTACTTC
v_gene: TRBV18; abundance: -; j_gene: TRBJ2-2; d_gene: -; CDR3aa: CASSPLLSTGELFF; CDR3nt: TGTGCCAGCTCACCTCTCCTCTCTACCGGGGAGCTGTTTTTT
v_gene: TRBV30; abundance: -; j_gene: TRBJ1-1; d_gene: TRBD1; CDR3aa: CAWTPGRGHTEAFF; CDR3nt: TGTGCCTGGACCCCGGGGAGGGGGCACACTGAAGCTTTCTTT
v_gene: TRBV7-3; abundance: -; j_gene: TRBJ2-1; d_gene: -; CDR3aa: CASSLQGRDNEQFF; CDR3nt: TGTGCCAGCAGCTTGCAGGGACGGGACAATGAGCAGTTCTTC
v_gene: TRBV19; abundance: -; j_gene: TRBJ1-1; d_gene: -; CDR3aa: CASSMRFGEARVNTEAFF; CDR3nt: TGTGCCAGTAGTATGCGTTTTGGGGAGGCGCGAGTGAACACTGAAGCTTTCTTT
v_gene: TRBV19; abundance: -; j_gene: TRBJ2-7; d_gene: TRBD2; CDR3aa: CASGTSFYEQYF; CDR3nt: TGTGCCAGTGGGACTAGCTTTTACGAGCAGTACTTC
v_gene: TRBV7-2; abundance: -; j_gene: TRBJ2-3; d_gene: -; CDR3aa: CASSLGGPGGTDTQYF; CDR3nt: TGTGCCAGCAGCTTAGGAGGACCTGGTGGCACAGATACGCAGTATTTT
v_gene: TRBV5-1; abundance: -; j_gene: TRBJ1-2; d_gene: TRBD1; CDR3aa: CASSLADREGGYTF; CDR3nt: TGCGCCAGCAGCTTGGCGGACAGGGAGGGTGGCTACACCTTC
v_gene: TRBV6-5; abundance: few; j_gene: TRBJ1-3; d_gene: -; CDR3aa: CASSPNSGNTIYF; CDR3nt: TGTGCCAGCAGTCCCAACTCTGGAAACACCATATATTTT